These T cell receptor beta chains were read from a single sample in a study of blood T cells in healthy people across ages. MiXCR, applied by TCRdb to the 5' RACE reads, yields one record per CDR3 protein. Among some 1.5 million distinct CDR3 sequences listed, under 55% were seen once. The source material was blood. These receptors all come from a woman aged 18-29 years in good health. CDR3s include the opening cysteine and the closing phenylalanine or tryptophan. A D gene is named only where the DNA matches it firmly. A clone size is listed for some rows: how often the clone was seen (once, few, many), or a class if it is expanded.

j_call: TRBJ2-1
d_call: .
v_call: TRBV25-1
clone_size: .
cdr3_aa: CASSEFRVNEQFF
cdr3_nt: TGTGCCAGCAGTGAATTTAGGGTGAATGAGCAGTTCTTC

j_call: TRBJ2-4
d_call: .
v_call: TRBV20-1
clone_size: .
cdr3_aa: CSAPEDIQYF
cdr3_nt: TGCAGTGCTCCCGAGGACATTCAGTACTTC

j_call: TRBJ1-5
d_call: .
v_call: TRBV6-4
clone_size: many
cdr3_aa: CASSEGEHQPQHF
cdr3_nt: TGTGCCAGCAGTGAAGGAGAACATCAGCCCCAGCATTTT

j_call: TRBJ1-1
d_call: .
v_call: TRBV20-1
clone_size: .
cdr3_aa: CSASRTNTEAFF
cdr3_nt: TGCAGTGCTAGTCGCACGAACACTGAAGCTTTCTTT

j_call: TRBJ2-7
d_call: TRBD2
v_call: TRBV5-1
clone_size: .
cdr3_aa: CASSLGFGLADYEQYF
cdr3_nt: TGCGCCAGCAGCTTGGGGTTCGGACTAGCAGACTACGAGCAGTACTTC

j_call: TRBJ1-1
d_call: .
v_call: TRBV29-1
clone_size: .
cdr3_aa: CSVEVAAKNTEAFF
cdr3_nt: TGCAGCGTTGAAGTGGCAGCCAAGAACACTGAAGCTTTCTTT

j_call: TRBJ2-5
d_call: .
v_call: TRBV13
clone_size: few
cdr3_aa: CASSLGRRYQETQYF
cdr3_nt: TGTGCCAGCAGCTTAGGTAGACGGTACCAAGAGACCCAGTACTTC

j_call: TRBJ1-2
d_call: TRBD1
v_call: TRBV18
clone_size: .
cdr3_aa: CASSPVGQGQGRNGYIF
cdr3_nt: TGTGCCAGCTCACCTGTAGGCCAAGGACAGGGGCGGAATGGCTACATCTTC

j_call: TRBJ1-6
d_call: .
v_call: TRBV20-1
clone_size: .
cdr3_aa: CSARDPDSDSYNSPLHF
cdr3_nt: TGCAGTGCTAGAGACCCTGACAGTGATTCCTATAATTCACCCCTCCACTTT

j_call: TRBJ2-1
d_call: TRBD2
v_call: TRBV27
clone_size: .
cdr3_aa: CASSHRVGLAGGDEQFF
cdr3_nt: TGTGCCAGCAGTCACCGGGTCGGGCTAGCGGGAGGTGATGAGCAGTTCTTC

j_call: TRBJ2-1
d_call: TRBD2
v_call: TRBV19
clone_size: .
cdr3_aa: CASRPGLAGGASSYNEQFF
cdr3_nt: TGTGCCAGTAGACCCGGACTAGCGGGGGGCGCGAGCTCCTACAATGAGCAGTTCTTC

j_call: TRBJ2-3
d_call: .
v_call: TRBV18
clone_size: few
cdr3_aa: CASSPNLSTDTQYF
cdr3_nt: TGTGCCAGCTCACCCAACTTAAGCACAGATACGCAGTATTTT

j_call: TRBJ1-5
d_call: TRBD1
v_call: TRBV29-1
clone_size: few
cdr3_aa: CSVGDSPQPQHF
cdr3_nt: TGCAGCGTGGGGGACAGTCCCCAGCCCCAGCATTTT

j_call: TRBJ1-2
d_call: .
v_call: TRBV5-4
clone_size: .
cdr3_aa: CASSFTGTQRYGYTF
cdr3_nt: TGTGCCAGCAGCTTTACCGGGACACAGCGCTATGGCTACACCTTC

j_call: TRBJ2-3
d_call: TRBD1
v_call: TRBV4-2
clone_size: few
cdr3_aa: CASSTRTGGTPFTDTQYF
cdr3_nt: TGTGCCAGCAGCACCCGGACAGGGGGCACCCCGTTCACAGATACGCAGTATTTT

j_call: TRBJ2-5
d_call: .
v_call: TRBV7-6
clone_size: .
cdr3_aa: CASSFSGSGTQYF
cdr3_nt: TGTGCCAGCAGCTTTTCGGGATCCGGGACCCAGTACTTC

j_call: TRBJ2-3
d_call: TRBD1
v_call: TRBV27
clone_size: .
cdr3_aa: CASSLFTGGDTQYF
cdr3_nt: TGTGCCAGCAGTTTATTCACAGGGGGAGATACGCAGTATTTT

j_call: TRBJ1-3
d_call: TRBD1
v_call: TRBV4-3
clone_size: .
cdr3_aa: CASSHEGQGNLYF
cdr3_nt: TGCGCCAGCAGCCATGAGGGACAGGGAAACTTATATTTT

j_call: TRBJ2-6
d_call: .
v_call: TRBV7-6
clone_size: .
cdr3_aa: CASSTRDGANVLTF
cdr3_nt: TGTGCCAGCAGCACGAGGGATGGGGCCAACGTCCTGACTTTC

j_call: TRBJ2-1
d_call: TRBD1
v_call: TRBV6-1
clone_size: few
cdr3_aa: CASSADRATYNEQFF
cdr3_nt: TGTGCCAGCAGTGCTGACAGGGCCACCTACAATGAGCAGTTCTTC

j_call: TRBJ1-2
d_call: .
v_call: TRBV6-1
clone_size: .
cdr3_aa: CASSLLGGLYGYTF
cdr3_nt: TGTGCCAGCAGTCTTTTGGGGGGCCTCTATGGCTACACCTTC

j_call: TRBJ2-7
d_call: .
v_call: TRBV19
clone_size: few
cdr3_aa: CASSKGLDYEQYF
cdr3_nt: TGTGCCAGTAGTAAAGGGTTGGACTACGAGCAGTACTTC

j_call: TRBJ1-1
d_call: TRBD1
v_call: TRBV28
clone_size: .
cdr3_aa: CASSLESGGMNTEAFF
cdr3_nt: TGTGCCAGCAGTTTAGAATCAGGGGGTATGAACACTGAAGCTTTCTTT

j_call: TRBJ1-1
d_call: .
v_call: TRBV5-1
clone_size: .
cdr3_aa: CASGPRAGGYTEAFF
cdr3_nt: TGCGCCAGCGGCCCTCGGGCGGGGGGCTACACTGAAGCTTTCTTT

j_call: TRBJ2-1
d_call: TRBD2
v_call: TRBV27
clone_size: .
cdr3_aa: CASSLAGGPPYNEQFF
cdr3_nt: TGTGCCAGCAGTCTAGCGGGGGGGCCCCCCTACAATGAGCAGTTCTTC

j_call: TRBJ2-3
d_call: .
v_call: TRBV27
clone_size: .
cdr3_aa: CASIGGLDTQYF
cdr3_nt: TGTGCCAGCATAGGGGGTCTCGATACGCAGTATTTT

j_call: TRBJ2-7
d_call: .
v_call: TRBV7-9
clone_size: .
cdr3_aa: CASSSLPRGPLSYEQYF
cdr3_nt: TGTGCCAGCAGCTCCCTACCCAGGGGACCCCTTTCCTACGAGCAGTACTTC

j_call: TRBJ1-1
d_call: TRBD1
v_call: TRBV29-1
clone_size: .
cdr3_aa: CSVLRQGLDTEAFF
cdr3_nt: TGCAGCGTACTCAGACAGGGACTCGACACTGAAGCTTTCTTT

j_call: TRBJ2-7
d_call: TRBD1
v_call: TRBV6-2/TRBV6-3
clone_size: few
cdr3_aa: CASSSGQGGTYEQYF
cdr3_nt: TGTGCCAGCAGTTCTGGACAGGGGGGTACCTACGAGCAGTACTTC

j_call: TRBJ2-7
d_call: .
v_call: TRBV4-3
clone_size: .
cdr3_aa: CASSQEGSGGHSYEQYF
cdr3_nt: TGCGCCAGCAGCCAAGAAGGGTCCGGGGGCCACTCCTACGAGCAGTACTTC

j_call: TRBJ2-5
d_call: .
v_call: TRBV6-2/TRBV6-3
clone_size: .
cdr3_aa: CASSQRPGETQYF
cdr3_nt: TGTGCCAGCAGTCAACGTCCCGGGGAGACCCAGTACTTC

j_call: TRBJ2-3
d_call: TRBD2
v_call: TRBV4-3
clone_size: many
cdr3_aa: CASSQGLAGLDTQYF
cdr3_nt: TGCGCCAGCAGCCAGGGACTAGCGGGATTGGATACGCAGTATTTT

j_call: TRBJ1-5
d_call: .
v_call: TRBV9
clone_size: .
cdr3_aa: CASSTNIGGNQPQHF
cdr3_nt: TGTGCCAGCAGCACAAACATAGGCGGCAATCAGCCCCAGCATTTT